This T cell receptor beta chain originates from a study of shared clonotypes between healthy human individuals. Whole-study results and caveats: Sorted-subset sequencing was shown by rarefaction to be incomplete despite large depth. As a rule, naive subsets had a larger estimated richness than memory subsets.

Assay execution took place at the deep level. Some clones are missing from TCRdb's copy, which holds only in-frame ones; the method was immunoSEQ multiplex PCR. The sample carries about 1.5 million clones, around 98% recorded once. The CDR3 has 11 residues. The germline V and J ends were trimmed by 9 bases and 12 bases, with 14 bases remaining between them. From germline, CDR1 is MDHEN and CDR2 SYDVKM. Points on this clone: No antigen is known for it.

Donation came from healthy HIV-negative adults that had no recent acute infections or vaccinations. This TCR was sampled from a man aged 25 to 45 in good health. The V call is TRBV28, the J call TRBJ1-4; D remains ambiguous. Sequenced: naive CD4+ T cells sorted from blood. Subset defined: CD45RA+ positively selected. The CDR3 coding sequence is TGTGCCAGTTCTTTGTCCTGGGAACTGTTTTTT. This gives the protein CASSLSWELFF.